The rows below give T cell receptor beta chains drawn from one sample of a study of vaccination and CD4 T cells after COVID-19. TCRdb passed the PCR reads through MiXCR, listing each CDR3 protein once. The profile covers 7,000 to 8,500 distinct CDR3 sequences, with 60% appearing a single time and 25% to 35% taken by the ten largest. Which antigens these TCRs recognize remains unknown. Sequencing used CD4+ T cells from blood, cultured in vitro. The receptors were gathered from a human donor who had recovered from COVID-19. CDR3s include the opening cysteine and the closing phenylalanine or tryptophan. D genes are given only for firm matches. Clone size is shown for a subset of rows, as once, few, many or a class of expanded clone.

v_gene: TRBV6-1
abundance: NA
len: 13
j_gene: TRBJ1-2
d_gene: NA
CDR3nt: TGTGCCAGCAGCGCTGAAGGGGTGACTGGCTACACCTTC
CDR3aa: CASSAEGVTGYTF

v_gene: TRBV11-3
abundance: NA
len: 17
j_gene: TRBJ2-1
d_gene: TRBD1
CDR3nt: TGTGCCAGCAGCTTTAGCGGGCAACGGGACAGGGGGCTTGAGCAGTTCTTC
CDR3aa: CASSFSGQRDRGLEQFF

v_gene: TRBV6-2/TRBV6-3
abundance: few
len: 14
j_gene: TRBJ2-5
d_gene: NA
CDR3nt: TGTGCCAGCACCCAAAGGGGGTACCAAGAGACCCAGTACTTC
CDR3aa: CASTQRGYQETQYF

v_gene: TRBV4-1
abundance: NA
len: 18
j_gene: TRBJ1-5
d_gene: NA
CDR3nt: TGCGCCAGCAGCCAAGATATCCAGGACTGGGGACCCTATCAGCCCCAGCATTTT
CDR3aa: CASSQDIQDWGPYQPQHF

v_gene: TRBV20-1
abundance: NA
len: 14
j_gene: TRBJ2-7
d_gene: TRBD2
CDR3nt: TGCAGTGCTAGTCTTCTAGCGGGTGCCTACGACCAGTACTTC
CDR3aa: CSASLLAGAYDQYF

v_gene: TRBV11-1
abundance: NA
len: 15
j_gene: TRBJ2-7
d_gene: NA
CDR3nt: TGTGCCAGCAGCTTAGAGGGTCTAAGCTCCTACGAGCAGTACTTC
CDR3aa: CASSLEGLSSYEQYF

v_gene: TRBV6-1
abundance: NA
len: 13
j_gene: TRBJ1-2
d_gene: NA
CDR3nt: TGTGCCACCCCCTCCCCAGGGGTCCTTGGCTACACCTTC
CDR3aa: CATPSPGVLGYTF

v_gene: TRBV12-3/TRBV12-4
abundance: NA
len: 14
j_gene: TRBJ2-7
d_gene: TRBD2
CDR3nt: TGTGCCAGCAGGGGGACTAGCGGTAGAAACGAGCAGTACTTC
CDR3aa: CASRGTSGRNEQYF

v_gene: TRBV7-9
abundance: few
len: 15
j_gene: TRBJ2-2
d_gene: TRBD2
CDR3nt: TGTGCCAGCAGCCCGCAAGCGGGGTCCACCGGGGAGCTGTTTTTT
CDR3aa: CASSPQAGSTGELFF

v_gene: TRBV2
abundance: NA
len: 15
j_gene: TRBJ2-7
d_gene: NA
CDR3nt: TGTGCCAGCAGTGAAGGACCTGTCCCGGTCTACGAGCAGTACTTC
CDR3aa: CASSEGPVPVYEQYF

v_gene: TRBV18
abundance: NA
len: 14
j_gene: TRBJ2-4
d_gene: NA
CDR3nt: TGTGCCAGCTCACCAAACGTAGCCAAAAACATTCAGTACTTC
CDR3aa: CASSPNVAKNIQYF

v_gene: TRBV15
abundance: few
len: 13
j_gene: TRBJ2-7
d_gene: NA
CDR3nt: TGTGCCACCAGCAGAGGACAGCAATACGAGCAGTACTTC
CDR3aa: CATSRGQQYEQYF

v_gene: TRBV20-1
abundance: NA
len: 12
j_gene: TRBJ1-1
d_gene: NA
CDR3nt: TGCAGTGCTGGCCGGGGGGACACTGAAGCTTTCTTT
CDR3aa: CSAGRGDTEAFF

v_gene: TRBV4-1
abundance: NA
len: 13
j_gene: TRBJ1-4
d_gene: NA
CDR3nt: TGCGCCAGCAGCCCTCTAGGAAGCGAAAAACTGTTTTTT
CDR3aa: CASSPLGSEKLFF

v_gene: TRBV20-1
abundance: NA
len: 16
j_gene: TRBJ2-1
d_gene: TRBD2
CDR3nt: TGCAGTGCCAGCCCGGGGACTAGCGGGACGTCGGGAGAGCAGTTCTTC
CDR3aa: CSASPGTSGTSGEQFF

v_gene: TRBV18
abundance: NA
len: 14
j_gene: TRBJ2-7
d_gene: NA
CDR3nt: TGTGCCAGCTCACCCTCAGGGTTATCCTACGAGCAGTACTTC
CDR3aa: CASSPSGLSYEQYF

v_gene: TRBV20-1
abundance: NA
len: 17
j_gene: TRBJ2-1
d_gene: TRBD2
CDR3nt: TGCAGTGCTGCTGAGGCTAGCGGGGGGGCTGAAAACAATGAGCAGTTCTTC
CDR3aa: CSAAEASGGAENNEQFF

v_gene: TRBV7-3
abundance: NA
len: 14
j_gene: TRBJ2-5
d_gene: NA
CDR3nt: TGTGCCAGCAGCTTAAGGGGTAGTCAAGAGACCCAGTACTTC
CDR3aa: CASSLRGSQETQYF

v_gene: TRBV7-2
abundance: NA
len: 17
j_gene: TRBJ2-5
d_gene: TRBD1
CDR3nt: TGTGCCAGCAGCTTCCGGGACAGGGGTGGTTGGGTAGAGACCCAGTACTTC
CDR3aa: CASSFRDRGGWVETQYF

v_gene: TRBV24-1
abundance: few
len: 17
j_gene: TRBJ2-5
d_gene: TRBD2
CDR3nt: TGTGCCACCAGTGATTCGGGACTAGCGGGAGCTCGAGAGACCCAGTACTTC
CDR3aa: CATSDSGLAGARETQYF

v_gene: TRBV20-1
abundance: few
len: 16
j_gene: TRBJ1-5
d_gene: NA
CDR3nt: TGCAGTGCCACACAGTCGGGGGGCGGGCTCTATCAGCCCCAGCATTTT
CDR3aa: CSATQSGGGLYQPQHF

v_gene: TRBV2
abundance: few
len: 12
j_gene: TRBJ2-7
d_gene: TRBD1
CDR3nt: TGTGCCAACCGGGACAGGGCCTACGAGCAGTACTTC
CDR3aa: CANRDRAYEQYF

v_gene: TRBV5-4
abundance: once
len: 19
j_gene: TRBJ2-7
d_gene: NA
CDR3nt: TGTGCCAGCAGCTCCCAAAAAGGGACTGGCCCGGGAGTTACCTACGAGCAGTACTTC
CDR3aa: CASSSQKGTGPGVTYEQYF

v_gene: TRBV5-5
abundance: few
len: 15
j_gene: TRBJ2-3
d_gene: NA
CDR3nt: TGTGCCAGCAGCTTGTTTTTCCCAAGCACAGATACGCAGTATTTT
CDR3aa: CASSLFFPSTDTQYF

v_gene: TRBV6-1
abundance: NA
len: 16
j_gene: TRBJ1-2
d_gene: NA
CDR3nt: TGTGCCAGCAGTGAACAGGGGTGGGAAGTTAACTATGGCTACACCTTC
CDR3aa: CASSEQGWEVNYGYTF

v_gene: TRBV12-3/TRBV12-4
abundance: NA
len: 15
j_gene: TRBJ1-6
d_gene: NA
CDR3nt: TGTGCCAGCAGTGGGGCGGTCTCCTATAATTCACCCCTCCACTTT
CDR3aa: CASSGAVSYNSPLHF

v_gene: TRBV27
abundance: NA
len: 15
j_gene: TRBJ2-5
d_gene: NA
CDR3nt: TGTGCCAGCAGTTTATGGGGGGCTGGCCAAGAGACCCAGTACTTC
CDR3aa: CASSLWGAGQETQYF

v_gene: TRBV15
abundance: NA
len: 14
j_gene: TRBJ2-5
d_gene: TRBD1
CDR3nt: TGTGCCACCGCTGTGGGACAGGAAAAAGAGACCCAGTACTTC
CDR3aa: CATAVGQEKETQYF

v_gene: TRBV6-5
abundance: NA
len: 14
j_gene: TRBJ1-1
d_gene: NA
CDR3nt: TGTGCCAGCAGTTACGGTCAGGCGAACACTGAAGCTTTCTTT
CDR3aa: CASSYGQANTEAFF

v_gene: TRBV20-1
abundance: NA
len: 17
j_gene: TRBJ1-5
d_gene: TRBD1
CDR3nt: TGCAGTGTTAACCCGGGTAGGGGACAGTCCAGAAATCAGCCCCAGCATTTT
CDR3aa: CSVNPGRGQSRNQPQHF

v_gene: TRBV5-1
abundance: NA
len: 14
j_gene: TRBJ1-1
d_gene: NA
CDR3nt: TGCGCCAGCAGCTTTGGCGGAAATCGCCCTGAAGCTTTCTTT
CDR3aa: CASSFGGNRPEAFF

v_gene: TRBV7-8
abundance: NA
len: 15
j_gene: TRBJ1-2
d_gene: NA
CDR3nt: TGTGCCAGCACACCCAAAAGCGGGACGGACTATGGCTACACCTTC
CDR3aa: CASTPKSGTDYGYTF

v_gene: TRBV6-1
abundance: NA
len: 14
j_gene: TRBJ1-2
d_gene: TRBD1
CDR3nt: TGTGCCAGCAGAGGGGACAGGGGGCTGGGAGGCTACACCTTC
CDR3aa: CASRGDRGLGGYTF

v_gene: TRBV19
abundance: few
len: 14
j_gene: TRBJ2-7
d_gene: NA
CDR3nt: TGTGCCAGTAGTCCGACCCCGGACAGCTACGAGCAGTACTTC
CDR3aa: CASSPTPDSYEQYF

v_gene: TRBV20-1
abundance: NA
len: 15
j_gene: TRBJ2-7
d_gene: NA
CDR3nt: TGCAGTGCTAGAGATTGGGCTCTGAGCTCCTACGAGCAGTACTTC
CDR3aa: CSARDWALSSYEQYF

v_gene: TRBV27
abundance: few
len: 12
j_gene: TRBJ2-6
d_gene: NA
CDR3nt: TGTGCCAGCAGTTCTGGGGCCAACGTCCTGACTTTC
CDR3aa: CASSSGANVLTF

v_gene: TRBV6-1
abundance: NA
len: 9
j_gene: TRBJ1-2
d_gene: NA
CDR3nt: TGTGCCAGCAGTCAGCCTTACACCTTC
CDR3aa: CASSQPYTF

v_gene: TRBV20-1
abundance: NA
len: 13
j_gene: TRBJ2-1
d_gene: NA
CDR3nt: TGCAGTGGACTATCAAGCTCCTACAATGAGCAGTTCTTC
CDR3aa: CSGLSSSYNEQFF

v_gene: TRBV12-3/TRBV12-4
abundance: NA
len: 12
j_gene: TRBJ2-2
d_gene: NA
CDR3nt: TGTGCCAGCAGTTTATATGGGTGGGAGCTGTTTTTT
CDR3aa: CASSLYGWELFF

v_gene: TRBV20-1
abundance: once
len: 13
j_gene: TRBJ1-5
d_gene: NA
CDR3nt: TGCAGTGCAAAGAGGGACCGAGATCAGCCCCAGCATTTT
CDR3aa: CSAKRDRDQPQHF

v_gene: TRBV10-3
abundance: NA
len: 13
j_gene: TRBJ2-2
d_gene: NA
CDR3nt: TGTGCCATCAGTGAGTTAGGAGCCGGGGAGCTGTTTTTT
CDR3aa: CAISELGAGELFF

v_gene: TRBV19
abundance: once
len: 14
j_gene: TRBJ1-1
d_gene: NA
CDR3nt: TGTGCCAGTAGTATAGGACCCAGGAACACTGAAGCTTTCTTT
CDR3aa: CASSIGPRNTEAFF

v_gene: TRBV19
abundance: NA
len: 14
j_gene: TRBJ2-1
d_gene: NA
CDR3nt: TGTGCCAGTAGTATTCAGGTATCCAACAATGAGCAGTTCTTC
CDR3aa: CASSIQVSNNEQFF